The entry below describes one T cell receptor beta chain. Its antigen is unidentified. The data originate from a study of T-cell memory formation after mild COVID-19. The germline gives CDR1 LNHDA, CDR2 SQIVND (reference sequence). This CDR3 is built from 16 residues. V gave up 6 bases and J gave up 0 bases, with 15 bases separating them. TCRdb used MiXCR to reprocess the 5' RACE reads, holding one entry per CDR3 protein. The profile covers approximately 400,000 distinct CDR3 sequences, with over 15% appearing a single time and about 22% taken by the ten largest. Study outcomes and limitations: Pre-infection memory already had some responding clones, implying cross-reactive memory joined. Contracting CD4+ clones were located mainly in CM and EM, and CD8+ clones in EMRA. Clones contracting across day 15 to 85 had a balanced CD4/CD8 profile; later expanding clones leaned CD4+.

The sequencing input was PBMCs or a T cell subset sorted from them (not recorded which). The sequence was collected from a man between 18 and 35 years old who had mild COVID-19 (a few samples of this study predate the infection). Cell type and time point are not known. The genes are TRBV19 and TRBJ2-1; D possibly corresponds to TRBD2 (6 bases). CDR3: CASRSGLTDSYNEQFF. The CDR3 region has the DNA TGTGCCAGTAGGTCGGGACTCACGGACTCCTACAATGAGCAGTTCTTC.